This T cell receptor beta chain is drawn from a study of neurological immune-mediated disorders. MiXCR, run by TCRdb on the 5' RACE reads, gives a single entry per CDR3 protein. The table records fewer than 80,000 distinct CDR3 sequences, around 5% of them present only once. There are many counts of this clonotype. The V end was cut by 6 bases, the J end by 1 base, with 13 bases between. This CDR3 region has 15 residues. The germline gives CDR1 MDHEN, CDR2 SYDVKM. The V call is TRBV28, the J call TRBJ1-5, with D perhaps matching TRBD1 (6 bases). Sequenced input: PBMCs. This TCR was recovered from a woman aged 30 to 39 with multiple sclerosis. CDR3 coding DNA: TGTGCCAGCAGGCAACAGGGTAGAAGCAATCAGCCCCAGCATTTT. Residues: CASRQQGRSNQPQHF.